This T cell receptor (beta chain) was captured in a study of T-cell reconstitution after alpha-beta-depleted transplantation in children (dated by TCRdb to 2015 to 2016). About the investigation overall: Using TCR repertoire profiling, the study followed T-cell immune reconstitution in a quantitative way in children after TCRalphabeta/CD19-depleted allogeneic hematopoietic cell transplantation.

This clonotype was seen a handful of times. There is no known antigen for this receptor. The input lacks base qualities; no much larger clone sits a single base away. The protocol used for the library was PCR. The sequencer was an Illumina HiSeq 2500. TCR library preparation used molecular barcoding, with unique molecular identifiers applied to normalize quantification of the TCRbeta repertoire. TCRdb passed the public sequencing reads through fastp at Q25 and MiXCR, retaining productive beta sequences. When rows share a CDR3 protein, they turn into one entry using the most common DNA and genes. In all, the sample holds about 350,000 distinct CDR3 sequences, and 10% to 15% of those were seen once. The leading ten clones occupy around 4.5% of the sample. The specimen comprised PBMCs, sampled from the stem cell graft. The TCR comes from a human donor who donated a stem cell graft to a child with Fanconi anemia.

The bases are TGTGCCAGCAGCGGGGGACAGGGCAGGATGAACACTGAAGCTTTCTTT. Translated, it gives CASSGGQGRMNTEAFF. The rearrangement combines TRBV6-1 with TRBJ1-1; the central 9 bases match TRBD1. From the cysteine through the phenylalanine, the CDR3 covers 16 amino acids. Only the CDR3 DNA is retained, 48 bases long and in frame from the first base. Unmatched junction bases come to 8, with V trimmed by 6 bases and J by 0 bases. CDR1 MNHNS and CDR2 SASEGT are derived from the germline V gene.